The T cell receptor (beta chain) described here comes from a study of cytomegalovirus exposure and HLA in healthy donors. Study findings and constraints: What TCR beta sequences reportedly achieved was accurate prediction of HLA-A and HLA-B alleles in most subjects. Being productive about 90% or about 30% of the time was typical of most TCR beta V segments in an earlier analysis. Because they were indistinguishable, some V segments, including TRBV6-2 and TRBV6-3, were excluded. For most TCR sequences rarity was the rule, although some public TCRs occurred in many donors.

The PCR made use of 60 Vbeta and 13 Jbeta primers. Profiled with immunoSEQ multiplex PCR; TCRdb holds only in-frame clones, not every one. The sample carries hundreds of thousands of clones, roughly 85% recorded once. The CDR3 is made up of 11 amino acids. CDR1 and CDR2 from the germline V gene are SQVTM and ANQGSEA. V was cut by 4 bases and J by 7 bases, with 10 bases left in between. With respect to this clone: Its antigen remains unidentified.

The material sequenced was PBMCs. The rearrangement links TRBV29-1 to TRBJ1-2; unclear D gene. This receptor was identified in a girl aged 2 to 10 in good health and CMV-seronegative. CDR3 sequence reads: CSVVEGSGYTF. The CDR3 nucleotides are TGCAGCGTTGTAGAAGGGAGTGGCTACACCTTC.